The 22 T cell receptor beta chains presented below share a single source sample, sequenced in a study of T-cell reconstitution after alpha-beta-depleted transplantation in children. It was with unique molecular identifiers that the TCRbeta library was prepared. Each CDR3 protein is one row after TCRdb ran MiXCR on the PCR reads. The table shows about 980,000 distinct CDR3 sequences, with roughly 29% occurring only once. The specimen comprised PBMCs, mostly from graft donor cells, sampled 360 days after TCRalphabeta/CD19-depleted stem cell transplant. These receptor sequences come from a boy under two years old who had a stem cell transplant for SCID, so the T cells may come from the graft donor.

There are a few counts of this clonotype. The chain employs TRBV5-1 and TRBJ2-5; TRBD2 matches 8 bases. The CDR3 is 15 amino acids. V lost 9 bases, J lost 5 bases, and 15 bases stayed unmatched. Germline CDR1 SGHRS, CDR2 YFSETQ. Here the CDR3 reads CATATFTGGPETQYF. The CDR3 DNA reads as TGCGCCACCGCTACTTTCACGGGGGGGCCGGAGACCCAGTACTTC.

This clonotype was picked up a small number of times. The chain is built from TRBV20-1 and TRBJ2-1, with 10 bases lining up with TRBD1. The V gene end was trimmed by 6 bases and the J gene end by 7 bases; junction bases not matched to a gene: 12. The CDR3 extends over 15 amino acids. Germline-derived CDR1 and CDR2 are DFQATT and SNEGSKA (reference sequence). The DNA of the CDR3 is TGCAGTGCGAACCGGGACAGGGGATGGGGAAATGAGCAGTTCTTC. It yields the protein CSANRDRGWGNEQFF.

Here the CDR3 reads CASSLRPTGSQNIQYF. The CDR3 nucleotides are TGTGCCAGCAGCCTTAGACCAACAGGGTCGCAAAACATTCAGTACTTC. V gene TRBV5-6 combines with J gene TRBJ2-4; a weak D match, TRBD1 (6 bases). V was shortened by 4 bases and J by 5 bases, with 19 bases between the two germline ends. Germline V lookup: CDR1 SGHDT, CDR2 YYEEEE. The CDR3 spans 16 residues.

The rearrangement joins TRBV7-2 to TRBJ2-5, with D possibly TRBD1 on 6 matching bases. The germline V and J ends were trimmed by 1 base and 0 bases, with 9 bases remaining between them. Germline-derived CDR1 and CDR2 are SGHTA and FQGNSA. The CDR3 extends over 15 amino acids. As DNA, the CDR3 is TGTGCCAGCAGCTTAGGTGGGGGCGACCAAGAGACCCAGTACTTC. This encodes CASSLGGGDQETQYF.

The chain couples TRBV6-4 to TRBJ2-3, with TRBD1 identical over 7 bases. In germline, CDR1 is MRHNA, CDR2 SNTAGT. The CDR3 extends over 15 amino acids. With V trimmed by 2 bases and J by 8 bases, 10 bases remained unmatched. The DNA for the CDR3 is TGTGCCAGCAGTGACGTGGGGACAGCAGGGGCTACGCAGTATTTT. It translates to CASSDVGTAGATQYF.

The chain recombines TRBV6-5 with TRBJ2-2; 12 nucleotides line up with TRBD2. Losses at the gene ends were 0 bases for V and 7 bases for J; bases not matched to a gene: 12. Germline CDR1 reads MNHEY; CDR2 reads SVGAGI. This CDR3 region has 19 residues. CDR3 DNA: TGTGCCAGCAGTTACTCTACAGGGGGACTAGCGGGTCCTAGCGGGGAGCTGTTTTTT. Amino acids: CASSYSTGGLAGPSGELFF.

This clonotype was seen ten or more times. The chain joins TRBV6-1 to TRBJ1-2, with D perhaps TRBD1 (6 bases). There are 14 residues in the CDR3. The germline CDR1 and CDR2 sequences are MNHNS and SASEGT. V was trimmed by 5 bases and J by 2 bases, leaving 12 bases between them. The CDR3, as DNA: TGTGCCAGCAGTAGGGGACAACTAAACTATGGCTACACCTTC. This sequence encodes CASSRGQLNYGYTF.

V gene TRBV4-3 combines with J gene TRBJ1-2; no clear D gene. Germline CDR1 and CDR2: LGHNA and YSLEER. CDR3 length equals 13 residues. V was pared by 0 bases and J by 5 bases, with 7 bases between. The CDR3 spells CASSQDSLYGYTF. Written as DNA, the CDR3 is TGCGCCAGCAGCCAAGATTCCCTATATGGCTACACCTTC.

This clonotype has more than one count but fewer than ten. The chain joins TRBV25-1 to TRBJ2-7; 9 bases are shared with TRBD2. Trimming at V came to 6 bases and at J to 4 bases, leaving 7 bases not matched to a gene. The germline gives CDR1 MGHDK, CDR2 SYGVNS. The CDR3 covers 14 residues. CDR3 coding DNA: TGTGCCAGCAGCGAGACTAGCGGCATTTACGAGCAGTACTTC. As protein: CASSETSGIYEQYF.

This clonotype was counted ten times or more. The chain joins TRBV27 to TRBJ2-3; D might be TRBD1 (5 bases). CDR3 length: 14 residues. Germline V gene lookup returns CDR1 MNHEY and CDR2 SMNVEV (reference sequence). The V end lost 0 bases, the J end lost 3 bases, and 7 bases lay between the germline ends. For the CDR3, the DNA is TGTGCCAGCAGTTTATCTGCAGGGACAGATACGCAGTATTTT. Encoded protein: CASSLSAGTDTQYF.

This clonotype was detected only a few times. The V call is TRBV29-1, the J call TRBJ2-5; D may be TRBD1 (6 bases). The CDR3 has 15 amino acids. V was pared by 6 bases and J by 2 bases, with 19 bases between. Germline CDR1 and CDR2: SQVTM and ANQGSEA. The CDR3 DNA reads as TGCAGCGTGGTTGACAGGAATCCCCTACAAGAGACCCAGTACTTC. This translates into CSVVDRNPLQETQYF.

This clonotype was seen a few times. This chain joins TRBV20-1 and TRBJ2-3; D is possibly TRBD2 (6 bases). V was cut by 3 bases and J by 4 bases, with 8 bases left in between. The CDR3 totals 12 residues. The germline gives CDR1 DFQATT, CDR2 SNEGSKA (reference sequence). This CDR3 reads CSARGTPDTQYF. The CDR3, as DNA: TGCAGTGCTAGGGGGACTCCAGATACGCAGTATTTT.

The CDR3 sequence is CASSAFQGPGEQFF. In nucleotides, the CDR3 is TGTGCCAGCTCAGCTTTTCAGGGGCCGGGTGAGCAGTTCTTC. The chain has TRBV7-9 and TRBJ2-1; TRBD1 is a possible D gene (6 bases). V lost 8 bases, J lost 9 bases, and 20 bases lay in between. The V gene's germline CDR1 is SEHNR and CDR2 FQNEAQ (reference sequence). This CDR3 contains 14 residues.

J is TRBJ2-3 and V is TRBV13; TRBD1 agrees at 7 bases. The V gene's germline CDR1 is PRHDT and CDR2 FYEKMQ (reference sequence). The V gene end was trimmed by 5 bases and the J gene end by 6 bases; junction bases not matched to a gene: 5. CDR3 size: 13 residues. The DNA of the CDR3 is TGTGCCAGCAGCCGAATCAGGGGGGATACGCAGTATTTT. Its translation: CASSRIRGDTQYF. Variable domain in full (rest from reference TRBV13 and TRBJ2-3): AAGVIQSPRHLIKEKRETATLKCYPIPRHDTVYWYQQGPGQDPQFLISFYEKMQSDKGSIPDRFSAQQFSDYHSELNMSSLELGDSALYFCASSRIRGDTQYFGPGTRLTVL.

The CDR3 loop reads CASSLGGPRRNDSGNTIYF. The CDR3 region has the DNA TGCGCCAGCAGCTTGGGGGGGCCTCGTCGAAACGACTCTGGAAACACCATATATTTT. The gene calls are TRBV5-1 and TRBJ1-3, with D maybe TRBD1 (6 bases). V lost 0 bases to trimming and J lost 0 bases, with 19 bases between them. The CDR3 runs to 19 residues. Germline values: CDR1 SGHRS, CDR2 YFSETQ.

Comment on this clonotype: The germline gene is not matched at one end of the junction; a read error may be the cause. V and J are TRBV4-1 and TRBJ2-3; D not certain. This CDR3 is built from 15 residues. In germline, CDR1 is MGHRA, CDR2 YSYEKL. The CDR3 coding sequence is TGCGCCAGCAGCCAAAAACTCTATAGCACAAATACGCAGTATTTT. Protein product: CASSQKLYSTNTQYF.

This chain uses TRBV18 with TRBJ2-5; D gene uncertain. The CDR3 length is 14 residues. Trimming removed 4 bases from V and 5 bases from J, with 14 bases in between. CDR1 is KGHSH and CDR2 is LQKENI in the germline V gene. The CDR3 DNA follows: TGTGCCAGCTCACAAATGACACTGGGGGAGACCCAGTACTTC. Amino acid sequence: CASSQMTLGETQYF. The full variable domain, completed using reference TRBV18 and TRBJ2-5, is NAGVMQNPRHLVRRRGQEARLRCSPMKGHSHVYWYRQLPEEGLKFMVYLQKENIIDESGMPKERFSAEFPKEGPSILRIQQVVRGDSAAYFCASSQMTLGETQYFGPGTRLLVL.

CDR3 DNA sequence: TGTGCCAGCAGTTTAGGATGGGCAGGGGTGTCAACAGAGACCCAGTACTTC. It translates to CASSLGWAGVSTETQYF. The genes are TRBV28 and TRBJ2-5; D is perhaps TRBD1 (6 bases). Germline CDR1 is MDHEN and CDR2 is SYDVKM. The CDR3 sequence is 17 residues long. V was shortened by 2 bases and J by 4 bases, with 20 bases between the two germline ends. The complete variable domain, with remaining parts taken from reference TRBV28 and TRBJ2-5, reads DVKVTQSSRYLVKRTGEKVFLECVQDMDHENMFWYRQDPGLGLRLIYFSYDVKMKEKGDIPEGYSVSREKKERFSLILESASTNQTSMYLCASSLGWAGVSTETQYFGPGTRLLVL.

As DNA, the CDR3 is TGTGCCAGCAGTTCGGAAGGGACAGGAAACTACGAGCAGTACTTC. It encodes CASSSEGTGNYEQYF. The rearrangement uses TRBV6-5 and TRBJ2-7; 8 bases are shared with TRBD1. Unmatched junction bases numbered 8, after V lost 4 bases and J lost 3 bases. Germline V lookup: CDR1 MNHEY, CDR2 SVGAGI. The CDR3 is 15 residues long.

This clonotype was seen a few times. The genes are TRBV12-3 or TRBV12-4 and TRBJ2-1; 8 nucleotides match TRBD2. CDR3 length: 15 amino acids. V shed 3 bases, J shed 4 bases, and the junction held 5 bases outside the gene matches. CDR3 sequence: CASSFLAGLYNEQFF. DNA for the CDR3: TGTGCCAGCAGTTTCCTAGCGGGTCTTTACAATGAGCAGTTCTTC.

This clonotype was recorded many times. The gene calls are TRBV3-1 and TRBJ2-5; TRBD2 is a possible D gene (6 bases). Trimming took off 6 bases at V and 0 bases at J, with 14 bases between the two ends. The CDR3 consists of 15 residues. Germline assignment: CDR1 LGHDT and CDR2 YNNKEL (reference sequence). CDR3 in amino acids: CASSQTGSNQETQYF. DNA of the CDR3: TGTGCCAGCAGTCAGACCGGGAGCAACCAAGAGACCCAGTACTTC.

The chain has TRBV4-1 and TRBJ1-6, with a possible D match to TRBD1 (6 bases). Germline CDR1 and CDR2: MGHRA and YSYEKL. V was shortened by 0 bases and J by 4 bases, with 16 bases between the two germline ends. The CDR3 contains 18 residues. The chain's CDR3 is CASSQEEVVRGYNSPLHF. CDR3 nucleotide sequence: TGCGCCAGCAGCCAAGAAGAAGTTGTCAGGGGTTATAATTCACCCCTCCACTTT.